These T cell receptor beta chains were read from a single sample in a study of GPR56 and killer-like receptors on CD4 memory cells. TCRdb reworked the reads into one entry per CDR3 protein, no DNA. In all, the sample yields about 2,200 distinct CDR3 sequences. What was sequenced was memory CD4+ T cells from blood. The receptors originated from a human donor in good health. The CDR3 runs from the conserved cysteine through the conserved F or W. Rows give clone size only sometimes, using once, few, many, or a class for an expanded clone.

clone_size,cdr3_length,v_call,j_call,cdr3_aa
large,15,TRBV24-1,TRBJ2-5,CATSEQTGLEETQYF
medium-sized,13,TRBV6-1,TRBJ1-6,CASSEGPLLPLHF
medium-sized,15,TRBV12-3/TRBV12-4,TRBJ1-1,CASSNRGQGPTEAFF
medium-sized,17,TRBV5-6,TRBJ1-5,CASSIRGTQPGNQPQHF
NA,14,TRBV28,TRBJ2-7,CASKVGQNRGEQYF
medium-sized,18,TRBV7-2,TRBJ1-3,CASSFTPGTGTPGNTIYF
large,15,TRBV6-1,TRBJ2-3,CASSAGWGEVDTQYF
NA,14,TRBV7-2,TRBJ1-4,CASTPQRYNEKLFF
medium-sized,16,TRBV28,TRBJ1-2,CASSLSGSTYYYGYTF
NA,15,TRBV11-2,TRBJ1-6,CASSLRPGLDSPLHF
medium-sized,13,TRBV7-9,TRBJ2-1,CASSEHNAHEQFF
NA,13,TRBV2,TRBJ2-3,CASIRRGTDTQYF
large,14,TRBV6-2/TRBV6-3,TRBJ2-2,CASKAGRNTGELFF
NA,14,TRBV11-2,TRBJ2-7,CASSRSRGSYEQYF
medium-sized,14,TRBV9,TRBJ2-3,CASSRDLSTDTQYF
NA,12,TRBV2,TRBJ2-3,CATGTGGDTQYF
large,14,TRBV7-2,TRBJ2-1,CASSFGGAVYEQFF
medium-sized,14,TRBV5-5,TRBJ1-2,CASSRMKQGFGYTF
medium-sized,17,TRBV7-9,TRBJ2-6,CASSFFLLVDGANVLTF
medium-sized,15,TRBV6-5,TRBJ2-7,CASRTDRGESYEQYF
NA,16,TRBV6-1,TRBJ1-6,CASSSRAGTANSPLHF
medium-sized,16,TRBV12-3/TRBV12-4,TRBJ1-5,CASSYKEGSGNQPQHF
NA,15,TRBV20-1,TRBJ2-3,CSAPRGQGKTDTQYF
medium-sized,12,TRBV29-1,TRBJ1-1,CSVGLGDTEAFF
NA,14,TRBV20-1,TRBJ2-7,CSANSLGGLGEQYF
medium-sized,15,TRBV28,TRBJ2-4,CASTMGGSAGNIQYF
NA,12,TRBV28,TRBJ2-7,CASTPRRYEQYF
NA,14,TRBV4-1,TRBJ2-3,CASSHYRFADTQYF
large,11,TRBV6-5,TRBJ1-2,CASSSDYGYTF
NA,14,TRBV20-1,TRBJ2-7,CSASPSGRNYEQYF
large,14,TRBV28,TRBJ2-2,CASSLTGATGELFF
NA,12,TRBV3-1,TRBJ2-1,CASSQETAEQFF
NA,14,TRBV9,TRBJ1-1,CASSVQGMNTEAFF
medium-sized,17,TRBV6-2/TRBV6-3,TRBJ2-5,CASSYPEGAESPETQYF
medium-sized,15,TRBV6-5,TRBJ2-7,CASRSRLELDYEQYF
NA,12,TRBV30,TRBJ2-7,CAWSASHYEQYF
NA,14,TRBV20-1,TRBJ1-4,CSARRAGRDEKLFF
medium-sized,17,TRBV6-5,TRBJ2-7,CASSRTSGRAYPYEQYF
NA,15,TRBV4-1,TRBJ1-2,CASSQRQGAREGYTF
medium-sized,13,TRBV15,TRBJ2-2,CATSPRGLGELFF
medium-sized,13,TRBV7-9,TRBJ2-7,CASSPSAEYEQYF
NA,14,TRBV6-1,TRBJ1-4,CASRAGTGNEKLFF
medium-sized,13,TRBV18,TRBJ2-5,CASSPGLQETQYF
NA,19,TRBV19,TRBJ2-7,CASSSRYYTSGRKSYEQYF